This T cell receptor (beta chain) comes out of a study of blood T cell repertoires in COVID-19. There are 14 residues in the CDR3. From germline, CDR1 is DFQATT and CDR2 SNEGSKA (reference sequence). V lost 6 bases and J 5 bases, leaving 19 bases between the germline ends. Sequencing was performed with immunoSEQ multiplex PCR; in TCRdb, only in-frame clones are kept and a portion is missing. This sample has over 110,000 clones, with nearly 90% found just once. Sequenced: peripheral blood. The TCR sequence derives from a man between 65 and 79 years old with acute or convalescent COVID-19. The chain is built from TRBV20-1 and TRBJ1-2; perhaps TRBD1 as D (6 bases). The CDR3 region is CSASETGFGYGYTF. In DNA, the CDR3 is TGCAGTGCAAGTGAAACAGGGTTTGGGTATGGCTACACCTTC.